This T cell receptor beta chain derives from a study of blood T cells in healthy people across ages. Drawn from each donor were approximately 10 milliliters of peripheral blood. Extracted total RNA amounted to at least 5.5 micrograms for each sample. Sample-barcoded 5' priming and a J-beta primer mix drove a second PCR of roughly 6 to 12 cycles. TCRdb reprocessed the 5' RACE reads via MiXCR and lists one record per CDR3 protein. The sample gives about 2 million distinct CDR3 sequences, about 49% of which show up once; about 2.1% is in the top ten. Study-wide findings and caveats: Diversity of TCR beta per million T cells declined in a roughly linear way with age.

The CDR3 has 14 amino acids. V gave up 0 bases and J gave up 0 bases, with 5 bases separating them. CDR1 is LGHDT, CDR2 YNNKEL, per germline (reference sequence). This clonotype was counted once. Its antigen is unknown. The receptor comes from a woman in her 40s in good health. Source material: blood. The gene calls are TRBV3-1 and TRBJ1-1, with unresolved D. This CDR3 reads CASSQELVNTEAFF. The CDR3 bases are TGTGCCAGCAGCCAAGAGCTAGTGAACACTGAAGCTTTCTTT. Complete variable domain (other parts from reference TRBV3-1 and TRBJ1-1): DTAVSQTPKYLVTQMGNDKSIKCEQNLGHDTMYWYKQDSKKFLKIMFSYNNKELIINETVPNRFSPKSPDKAHLNLHINSLELGDSAVYFCASSQELVNTEAFFGQGTRLTVV.